The clone carrying this T cell receptor (beta chain) came up a few times. What it recognizes is unknown. This sample stems from a study of cytotoxic CD8 clonotypes in ibrutinib-treated CLL. Study findings and constraints: An increase in clonality occurred at ibrutinib response, followed by a return toward baseline at progression.

The protocol was immunoSEQ multiplex PCR, while the TCRdb copy is restricted to in-frame clones and leaves out a portion. The sample has about 200,000 clones, more than 75% seen once. CDR3 length: 17 residues. Per the germline V gene, CDR1 is KGHSH and CDR2 is LQKENI. V was clipped by 2 bases and J by 3 bases; unmatched bases: 11. Sequencing was performed on PBMCs, taken after 12 months of ibrutinib treatment. V and J are TRBV18 and TRBJ1-2; the match to TRBD1 covers 8 bases. This receptor was obtained from a human donor with chronic lymphocytic leukemia. The CDR3 DNA follows: TGTGCCAGCTCACCATTTACTCCAGGACAGGGAGACTATGGCTACACCTTC. Its protein is CASSPFTPGQGDYGYTF.